This TCR beta chain was sequenced in a study of human T cells and chemical hapten exposure. Study-level background: Patients, a majority of them female, were diagnosed with alopecia areata, totalis or universalis. Study-level points and caveats: Counts of expanded TCRs (at PT1) showed a positive correlation with patch test score.

Time point: pre-sensitization, week 0. The treatment is: therapeutic diphenylcyclopropenone sensitization with weekly scalp DPC. Via MiXCR, TCRdb re-called the RACE reads, giving one row per CDR3 protein. The table has more than 80,000 distinct CDR3 sequences, approximately 10% seen once. This clonotype was observed at least ten times. The antigen is unknown. The CDR3 is made up of 15 amino acids. Germline CDR1 and CDR2: SGHNT and YYREEE (reference sequence). The V and J ends lost 4 bases and 4 bases respectively, with 17 bases between them. Specimen: whole blood, collected in connection with sensitization to the hapten diphenylcyclopropenone (DPC). This receptor was identified in an older woman with alopecia areata. Some clones in this sample may be carry-over from other donors' samples. The chain joins TRBV5-4 to TRBJ1-2; perhaps TRBD1 as D (5 bases). The CDR3 DNA reads TGTGCCAGCAGCCCGGCGGTGGCAGGGCCCTATGGCTACACCTTC. It is translated as CASSPAVAGPYGYTF.